These 6 T cell receptor beta chains were all obtained from the same sample, sequenced in a study of T cell repertoires in cytomegalovirus infection. Their antigens are not known. TCRdb analysed the reads with MiXCR anew, one entry per CDR3 protein. The table lists 50,000 or so distinct CDR3 sequences, 20% of them singletons. The sample consisted of CD8+ T cells from cultured PBMCs, taken from culture after CMV antigen stimulation. All receptors come from a human donor in good health (CMV status not recorded). Some clones in this sample may be carry-over from other donors' samples.

This clonotype came up a few times. The chain uses TRBV7-8 and TRBJ2-4, with TRBD2 identical over 9 bases. Germline CDR1 SGHVS, CDR2 FQNEAQ. The CDR3 loop spans 15 amino acids. With V trimmed by 5 bases and J by 7 bases, 9 bases remained unmatched. The DNA for the CDR3 is TGTGCCAGCAGCGCCGGGACTAGCATTGGGAACATTCAGTACTTC. Translated, it gives CASSAGTSIGNIQYF.

This chain joins TRBV7-2 and TRBJ2-5; D remains ambiguous. Trimming cost V 5 bases and J 4 bases, with 11 bases left between them. This CDR3 spans 13 amino acids. Germline-derived CDR1 and CDR2 are SGHTA and FQGNSA. The CDR3 nucleotides read TGTGCCAGCAGCCCGCTCGTGGGAGAGACCCAGTACTTC. This translates into CASSPLVGETQYF.

The chain employs TRBV24-1 and TRBJ1-2; a weak D match, TRBD1 (5 bases). CDR1 KGHDR and CDR2 SFDVKD come from the germline V gene. V gave up 10 bases and J gave up 8 bases, with 19 bases separating them. The CDR3 extends over 13 amino acids. CDR3 sequence: CATSYQGTGGYTF. The CDR3 coding sequence is TGTGCCACGAGTTATCAGGGTACGGGAGGCTACACCTTC.

This chain connects TRBV7-2 to TRBJ2-5; TRBD2 matches at 12 bases. This CDR3 spans 15 amino acids. V lost 4 bases, J lost 4 bases, and 4 bases stayed unmatched. The germline CDR1 and CDR2 sequences are SGHTA and FQGNSA. The CDR3 loop is CASSSSGGAVETQYF. Here the CDR3 DNA reads TGTGCCAGCAGCTCTAGCGGGGGGGCCGTAGAGACCCAGTACTTC.

The chain links TRBV7-9 to TRBJ2-6; D may be TRBD2 (5 bases). V was pared by 5 bases and J by 6 bases, with 17 bases between. The germline V gene has CDR1 SEHNR and CDR2 FQNEAQ (reference sequence). CDR3 length equals 16 residues. This CDR3 is CASSPRTGREANVLTF. In DNA form, the CDR3 reads TGTGCCAGCAGCCCAAGGACGGGGAGAGAGGCCAACGTCCTGACTTTC.

This clonotype was counted a few times. The chain joins TRBV7-7 to TRBJ1-1; D remains ambiguous. The CDR3 totals 13 residues. Trimming cost V 0 bases and J 4 bases, with 6 bases left between them. From germline, CDR1 is SSHAT and CDR2 FNYEAQ (reference sequence). The CDR3 loop is CASSLAPGTEAFF. CDR3 nucleotides: TGTGCCAGCAGCTTAGCGCCAGGCACTGAAGCTTTCTTT.